This T cell receptor beta chain was captured by sequencing in a study of CD8+CD57+ T cells in acquired aplastic anemia. This CDR3 is 11 amino acids long. The V end was cut by 6 bases, the J end by 6 bases, with 7 bases between. Germline V gene lookup returns CDR1 SGHTA and CDR2 FQGNSA. The template used for profiling TCR beta VDJ and CDR3 was genomic DNA. Via MiXCR, TCRdb re-called the reads, giving one row per CDR3 protein. The profile shows 130,000 or so distinct CDR3 sequences, about 40% of them singletons. Selection for sequencing was limited to patients who had shown CD8+CD57+ cell expansion by flow cytometry.

The TCR sequence derives from a human donor with aplastic anemia. The source material was sorted CD4+, CD8+, or CD8+CD57+ T cells (not recorded which) from PBMCs. The chain uses TRBV7-2 and TRBJ2-3, with D perhaps TRBD1 (6 bases). CDR3 coding DNA: TGTGCCAGCAGGCAGGGGGATACGCAGTATTTT. Protein sequence: CASRQGDTQYF.